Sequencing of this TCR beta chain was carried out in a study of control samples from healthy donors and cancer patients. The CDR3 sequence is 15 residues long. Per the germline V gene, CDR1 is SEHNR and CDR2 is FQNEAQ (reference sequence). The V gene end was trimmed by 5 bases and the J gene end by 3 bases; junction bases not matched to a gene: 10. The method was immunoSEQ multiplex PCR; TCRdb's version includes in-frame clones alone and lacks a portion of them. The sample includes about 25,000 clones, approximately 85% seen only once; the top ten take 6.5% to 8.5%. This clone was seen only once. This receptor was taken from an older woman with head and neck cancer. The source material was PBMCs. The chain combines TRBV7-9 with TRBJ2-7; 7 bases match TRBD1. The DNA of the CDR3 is TGTGCCAGCAGCCCCCGGACAGGAGATCTCTACGAGCAGTACTTC. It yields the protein CASSPRTGDLYEQYF.